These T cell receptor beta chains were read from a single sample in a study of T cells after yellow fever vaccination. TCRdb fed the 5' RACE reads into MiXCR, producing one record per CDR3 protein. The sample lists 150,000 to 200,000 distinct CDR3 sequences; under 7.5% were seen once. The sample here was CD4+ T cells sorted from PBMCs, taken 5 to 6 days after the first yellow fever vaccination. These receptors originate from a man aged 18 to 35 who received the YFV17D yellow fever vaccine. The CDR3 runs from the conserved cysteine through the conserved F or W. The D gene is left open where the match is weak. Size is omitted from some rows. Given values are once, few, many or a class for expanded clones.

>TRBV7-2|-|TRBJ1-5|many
TGTGCCAGCAGCGCAAGCCACCTGGAGGGCAATCAGCCCCAGCATTTT
CASSASHLEGNQPQHF
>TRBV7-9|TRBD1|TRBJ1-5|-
TGTGCCAGCAGCCCCTCACAGGGGACTCAGCCCCAGCATTTT
CASSPSQGTQPQHF
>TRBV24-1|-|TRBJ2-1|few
TGTGCCACCAGTACCGGGGTCGATGAGCAGTTCTTC
CATSTGVDEQFF
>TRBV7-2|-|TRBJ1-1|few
TGTGCCAGCAGCCCGGGACCCCCGAACACTGAAGCTTTCTTT
CASSPGPPNTEAFF
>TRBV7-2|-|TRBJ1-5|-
TGTGCCAGCAGCTTAGCAGGGACCGAGTATAGCAATCAGCCCCAGCATTTT
CASSLAGTEYSNQPQHF
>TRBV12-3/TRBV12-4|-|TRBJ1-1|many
TGTGCCAGCAGTTCGGGACAAGTGAACACTGAAGCTTTCTTT
CASSSGQVNTEAFF
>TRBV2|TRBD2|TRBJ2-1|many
TGTGCCAGCAGTGGGGGTAGCGGGGGTTACAATGAGCAGTTCTTC
CASSGGSGGYNEQFF
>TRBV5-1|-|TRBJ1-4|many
TGCGCCAGCAGCGACGATCCGGGACAAAAAGAAAAACTGTTTTTT
CASSDDPGQKEKLFF
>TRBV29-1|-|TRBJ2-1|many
TGCAGCTCTTCAAGGACTCCGAACAATGAGCAGTTCTTC
CSSSRTPNNEQFF
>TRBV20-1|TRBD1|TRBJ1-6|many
TGCAGTGCCCGGGAGAACAGGGGAAATTCACCCCTCCACTTT
CSARENRGNSPLHF
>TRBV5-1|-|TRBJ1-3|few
TGCGCCAGCAGCTTGGGCCACGGTGGACCCAAGGGAAACACCATATATTTT
CASSLGHGGPKGNTIYF
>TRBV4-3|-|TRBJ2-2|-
TGCGCCAGCAGTCAATTAACAGGCCAATACACCGGGGAGCTGTTTTTT
CASSQLTGQYTGELFF
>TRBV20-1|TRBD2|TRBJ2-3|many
TGCAGTGCTAGAGATCCGGGTAGCGGGGGGGCCGCGGATACGCAGTATTTT
CSARDPGSGGAADTQYF
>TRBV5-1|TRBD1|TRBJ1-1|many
TGCGCCAGCAGCTCCCTCTCTGGACAGGGCACTGAAGCTTTCTTT
CASSSLSGQGTEAFF
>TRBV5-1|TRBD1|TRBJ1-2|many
TGCGCCAGCAGCTTGGTTGCGGTTGGACAGGGACTTATCGGCTACACCTTC
CASSLVAVGQGLIGYTF
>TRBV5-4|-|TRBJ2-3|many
TGTGCCAGCAGCTTGGGCGGGGCCACCACAGATACGCAGTATTTT
CASSLGGATTDTQYF
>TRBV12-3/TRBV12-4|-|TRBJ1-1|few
TGTGCCAGCAGTTCGGACAACATGAACACTGAAGCTTTCTTT
CASSSDNMNTEAFF
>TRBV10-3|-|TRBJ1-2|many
TGTGCCATCAGTGACCAGGGCACATTCTATGGCTACACCTTC
CAISDQGTFYGYTF
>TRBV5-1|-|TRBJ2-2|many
TGCGCCAGCAGCTTGGCTCAGGGGAACACCGGGGAGCTGTTTTTT
CASSLAQGNTGELFF
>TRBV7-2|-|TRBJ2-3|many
TGTGCCAGCAGCGCCCACAGGGTCCCAGCGACAGATACGCAGTATTTT
CASSAHRVPATDTQYF
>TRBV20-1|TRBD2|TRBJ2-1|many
TGCAGTGCTAGCCATAGTCAGCGGGGGGTCTACAATGAGCAGTTCTTC
CSASHSQRGVYNEQFF
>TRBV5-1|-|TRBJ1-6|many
TGCGCCAGCAGGCTCGAAAACTCACCCCTCCACTTT
CASRLENSPLHF
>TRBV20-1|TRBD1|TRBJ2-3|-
TGCAGTGCCCACGGGACAGGAAGCACAGATACGCAGTATTTT
CSAHGTGSTDTQYF
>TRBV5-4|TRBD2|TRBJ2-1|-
TGTGCCAGCAGCTTGCGGCGGGGGTCAACCTACAATGAGCAGTTCTTC
CASSLRRGSTYNEQFF
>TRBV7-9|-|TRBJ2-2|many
TGTGCCAGCAGCACCTTTGACGCCGGGGAGCTGTTTTTT
CASSTFDAGELFF
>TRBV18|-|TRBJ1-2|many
TGTGCCAGCTCACCAGGGAGGTTAAGTGGCTACACCTTC
CASSPGRLSGYTF
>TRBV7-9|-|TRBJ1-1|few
TGTGCCAGCAGCCCCGGACTCTGGGATCAGAACACTGAAGCTTTCTTT
CASSPGLWDQNTEAFF
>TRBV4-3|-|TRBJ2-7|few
TGCGCCAGCAGCCAAGAGGGGCGGACGGCGGACGAGCAGTACTTC
CASSQEGRTADEQYF
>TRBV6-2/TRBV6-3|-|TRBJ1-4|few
TGTGCCAGCAGTTACTCGAAGGAAGCAACTAATGAAAAACTGTTTTTT
CASSYSKEATNEKLFF
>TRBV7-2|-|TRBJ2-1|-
TGTGCCAGCAGACCCGGGGGTTCCTACAATGAGCAGTTCTTC
CASRPGGSYNEQFF
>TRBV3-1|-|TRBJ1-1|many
TGTGCCAGCAGCCCTGTAATTAGCTCAGGGGAAGCTTTCTTT
CASSPVISSGEAFF
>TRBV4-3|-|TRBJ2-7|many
TGCGCCAGCAGCCAGGAGGAGGGGGCGAAGGACGAGCAGTACTTC
CASSQEEGAKDEQYF
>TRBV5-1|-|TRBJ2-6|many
TGCGCCAGCAGCTTGGGGAGCTCTGGGGCCAACGTCCTGACTTTC
CASSLGSSGANVLTF
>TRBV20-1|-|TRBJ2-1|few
TGCAGTGCTAGTGGCAGGGAAGTCGGATACAATGAGCAGTTCTTC
CSASGREVGYNEQFF
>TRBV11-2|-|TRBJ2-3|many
TGTGCCAGCAGCTTAGGCCACAGTACAGATACGCAGTATTTT
CASSLGHSTDTQYF
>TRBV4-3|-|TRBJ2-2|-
TGCGCCAGCAGCCAAGAGTGGACCGGGGAGCTGTTTTTT
CASSQEWTGELFF
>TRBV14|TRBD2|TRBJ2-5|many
TGTGCCAGCAGCCAAGGGGATCCCTGGTCTAGCGGGGGGCTGGGAGAGACCCAGTACTTC
CASSQGDPWSSGGLGETQYF
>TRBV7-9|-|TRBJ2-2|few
TGTGCCCCACAGGGGAACACCGGGGAGCTGTTTTTT
CAPQGNTGELFF